This TCR beta chain was sequenced for a study of T cells in Graves' hyperthyroidism and ophthalmopathy. About the study: Upon initial diagnosis and before any treatment, peripheral blood was collected. Broader study findings: Blood also contained most expanded thyroid clonotypes above 0.001.

Orbital computed tomography and thyroid ultrasound, together with serum TRAb and thyroxine and clinical symptoms, were used for diagnoses. Fresh peripheral blood, approximately 10 ml, was the source of the PBMCs. Many counts were recorded for this clonotype. Its antigen is unidentified. What was amplified from RNA transcripts were TCR beta CDR3 regions. HTBI primers were employed in a first-round RT-PCR of the TCR CDR3. MiXCR, applied by TCRdb to the multiplex PCR reads, yields one record per CDR3 protein. The sample lists 390,000 or so distinct CDR3 sequences, 14% to 15% occurring once. V was cut by 8 bases and J by 5 bases, with 18 bases left in between. The CDR3 consists of 15 residues. In germline, CDR1 is SNHLY, CDR2 FYNNEI.

Sequencing was performed on blood. The TCR was taken from a young man with Graves' ophthalmopathy. The rearrangement uses TRBV2 and TRBJ1-4, with D hard to call. The CDR3 sequence: CASCGVGIQNEKLFF. The DNA for the CDR3 is TGTGCCAGCTGCGGGGTCGGGATCCAAAATGAAAAACTGTTTTTT.